This T cell receptor (beta chain) was profiled in a study of shared clonotypes between healthy human individuals. Overall study: The plates for each donor numbered three CD4 naive, three CD4 memory, two CD8 naive and one CD8 memory.

The germline CDR1 and CDR2 sequences are SEHNR and FQNEAQ (reference sequence). This CDR3 has 15 residues. Trimming removed 5 bases at V and 2 bases at J, with 15 bases between. TCRdb's table, derived via immunoSEQ multiplex PCR, lists solely in-frame clones and lacks some. The sample has about 2 million clones, roughly 94% seen once. This TCR was sampled from a man between 18 and 35 years old in good health. The sample consisted of naive CD4+ T cells sorted from blood. Stated subset: CD45RA+ positively selected. The chain recombines TRBV7-9 with TRBJ2-5; D not certain. CDR3 loop: CASSLVGKEQETQYF. The CDR3 bases are TGTGCCAGCAGCCTAGTAGGGAAGGAGCAAGAGACCCAGTACTTC.